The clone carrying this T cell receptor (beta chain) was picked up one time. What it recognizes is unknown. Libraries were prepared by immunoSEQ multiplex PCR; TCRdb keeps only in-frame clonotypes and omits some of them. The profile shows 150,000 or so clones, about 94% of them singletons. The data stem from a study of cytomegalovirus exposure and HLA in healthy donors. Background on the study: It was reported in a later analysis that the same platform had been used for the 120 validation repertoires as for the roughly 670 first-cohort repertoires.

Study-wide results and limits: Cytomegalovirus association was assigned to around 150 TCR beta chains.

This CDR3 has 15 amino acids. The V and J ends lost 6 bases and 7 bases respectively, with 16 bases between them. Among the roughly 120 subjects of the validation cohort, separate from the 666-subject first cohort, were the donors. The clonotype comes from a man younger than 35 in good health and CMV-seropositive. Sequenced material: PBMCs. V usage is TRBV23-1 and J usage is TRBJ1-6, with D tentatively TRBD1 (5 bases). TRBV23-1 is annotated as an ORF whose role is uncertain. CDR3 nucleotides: TGCGCCAGCAGCCAACGGGGGGGAGGCAATTCACCCCTCCACTTT. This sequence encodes CASSQRGGGNSPLHF.